The rows below give T cell receptor beta chains drawn from one sample of a study of T cell responses to AZD1222 COVID-19 vaccine. Generated by immunoSEQ multiplex PCR, the TCRdb table keeps only in-frame clones and is missing some. Here the sample spans about 180,000 clones, around 93% being singletons. Sample: peripheral blood, taken 28 days after the second dose of the MenACWY control vaccine. The receptors originated from an adult who received the MenACWY meningococcal vaccine as a control. The CDR3 runs from the conserved cysteine through the conserved F or W. D genes are given only for firm matches. Clone sizes are given selectively: once, few, many, or a class where the clone is expanded.

abundance: NA
j_gene: TRBJ1-6
d_gene: TRBD1
v_gene: TRBV6-5
CDR3aa: CASRKGGEVSPLHF
CDR3nt: TGTGCCAGCAGGAAAGGGGGCGAAGTTTCACCCCTCCACTTT

abundance: NA
j_gene: TRBJ2-1
d_gene: NA
v_gene: TRBV2
CDR3aa: CASAYTNEQFF
CDR3nt: TGTGCCAGCGCCTACACCAATGAGCAGTTCTTC

abundance: NA
j_gene: TRBJ1-1
d_gene: TRBD1
v_gene: TRBV7-9
CDR3aa: CASSYTGGSTEAFF
CDR3nt: TGTGCCAGCAGTTATACAGGGGGCTCCACTGAAGCTTTCTTT

abundance: NA
j_gene: TRBJ1-3
d_gene: NA
v_gene: TRBV6-2/TRBV6-3
CDR3aa: CASSSLEGNTIYF
CDR3nt: TGTGCCAGCAGCTCCCTCGAAGGAAACACCATATATTTT

abundance: NA
j_gene: TRBJ2-5
d_gene: NA
v_gene: TRBV21-1
CDR3aa: CASSKGGGLSPDETQYF
CDR3nt: TGTGCCAGCAGCAAAGGCGGGGGTCTCTCGCCTGATGAGACCCAGTACTTC

abundance: NA
j_gene: TRBJ1-1
d_gene: NA
v_gene: TRBV11-2
CDR3aa: CASSLSSTEAFF
CDR3nt: TGTGCCAGCAGCTTATCAAGCACTGAAGCTTTCTTT

abundance: NA
j_gene: TRBJ1-1
d_gene: NA
v_gene: TRBV6-5
CDR3aa: CASSYFRGNTEAFF
CDR3nt: TGTGCCAGCAGTTACTTCCGGGGGAACACTGAAGCTTTCTTT

abundance: NA
j_gene: TRBJ2-1
d_gene: TRBD1
v_gene: TRBV6-2/TRBV6-3
CDR3aa: CASSFLLTPGQGFDSYNEQFF
CDR3nt: TGTGCCAGCAGTTTTCTACTAACGCCGGGACAGGGTTTTGACTCCTACAATGAGCAGTTCTTC

abundance: NA
j_gene: TRBJ2-7
d_gene: NA
v_gene: TRBV28
CDR3aa: CASSKQGLGQYF
CDR3nt: TGTGCCAGCAGTAAACAGGGCCTCGGGCAGTACTTC

abundance: NA
j_gene: TRBJ2-1
d_gene: TRBD2
v_gene: TRBV19
CDR3aa: CASSIVGGARKAYNEQFF
CDR3nt: TGTGCCAGTAGTATAGTCGGGGGGGCTAGGAAGGCCTACAATGAGCAGTTCTTC

abundance: once
j_gene: TRBJ1-4
d_gene: TRBD1
v_gene: TRBV27
CDR3aa: CASQGQGEKLFF
CDR3nt: TGTGCCAGCCAGGGACAGGGGGAAAAACTGTTTTTT

abundance: NA
j_gene: TRBJ1-1
d_gene: NA
v_gene: TRBV25-1
CDR3aa: CASSEKGSTEAFF
CDR3nt: TGTGCCAGCAGTGAAAAGGGAAGCACTGAAGCTTTCTTT

abundance: NA
j_gene: TRBJ1-1
d_gene: NA
v_gene: TRBV28
CDR3aa: CASSLIGGRTEAFF
CDR3nt: TGTGCCAGCAGTTTAATCGGGGGAAGGACTGAAGCTTTCTTT

abundance: NA
j_gene: TRBJ1-1
d_gene: NA
v_gene: TRBV6-6
CDR3aa: CASTPGKNTEAFF
CDR3nt: TGTGCCTCCACTCCGGGGAAGAACACTGAAGCTTTCTTT

abundance: NA
j_gene: TRBJ2-7
d_gene: NA
v_gene: TRBV30
CDR3aa: CAWSLGGSTNEQYF
CDR3nt: TGTGCCTGGAGTCTTGGGGGATCTACCAACGAGCAGTACTTC

abundance: NA
j_gene: TRBJ1-2
d_gene: NA
v_gene: TRBV6-5
CDR3aa: CASSYSIGRLNGYTF
CDR3nt: TGTGCCAGCAGTTACTCGATCGGTCGATTAAATGGCTACACCTTC

abundance: NA
j_gene: TRBJ2-3
d_gene: NA
v_gene: TRBV6-4
CDR3aa: CASSDSTPMRGARFLQYF
CDR3nt: TGTGCCAGCAGTGACTCGACCCCGATGAGAGGGGCGAGGTTCCTGCAGTATTTT

abundance: NA
j_gene: TRBJ1-5
d_gene: NA
v_gene: TRBV19
CDR3aa: CASSLGGGDQPQHF
CDR3nt: TGTGCCAGTAGTCTCGGGGGGGGTGATCAGCCCCAGCATTTT

abundance: NA
j_gene: TRBJ1-2
d_gene: TRBD1
v_gene: TRBV6-1
CDR3aa: CASSERSGTGGMSYGYTF
CDR3nt: TGTGCCAGCAGTGAACGCTCCGGGACAGGGGGAATGAGCTATGGCTACACCTTC

abundance: NA
j_gene: TRBJ1-1
d_gene: TRBD1
v_gene: TRBV7-2
CDR3aa: CASSQDRVNTEAFF
CDR3nt: TGTGCCAGCAGCCAAGACAGGGTGAACACTGAAGCTTTCTTT

abundance: once
j_gene: TRBJ1-2
d_gene: TRBD1
v_gene: TRBV5-6
CDR3aa: CASSWYRDSPIYGYTF
CDR3nt: TGTGCCAGCAGCTGGTATAGGGACAGTCCGATCTATGGCTACACCTTC

abundance: NA
j_gene: TRBJ2-1
d_gene: TRBD2
v_gene: TRBV9
CDR3aa: CASSPSSGGVHEQFF
CDR3nt: TGTGCCAGCAGCCCCTCTAGCGGGGGGGTCCATGAGCAGTTCTTC

abundance: NA
j_gene: TRBJ2-1
d_gene: NA
v_gene: TRBV10-1
CDR3aa: CASSMVSYNEQFF
CDR3nt: TGCGCCAGCAGTATGGTCTCCTACAATGAGCAGTTCTTC